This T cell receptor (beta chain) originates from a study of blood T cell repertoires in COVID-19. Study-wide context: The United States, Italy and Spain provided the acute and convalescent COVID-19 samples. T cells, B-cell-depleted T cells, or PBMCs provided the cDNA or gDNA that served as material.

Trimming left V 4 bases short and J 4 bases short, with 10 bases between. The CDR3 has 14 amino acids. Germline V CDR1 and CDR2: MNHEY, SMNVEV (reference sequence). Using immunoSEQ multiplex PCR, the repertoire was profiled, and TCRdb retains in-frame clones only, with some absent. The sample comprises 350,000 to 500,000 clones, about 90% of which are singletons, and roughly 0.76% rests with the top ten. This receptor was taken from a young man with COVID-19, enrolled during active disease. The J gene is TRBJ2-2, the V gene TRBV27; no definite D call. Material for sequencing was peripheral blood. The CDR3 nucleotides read TGTGCCAGCAGTTCATACAGCTTCACCGGGGAGCTGTTTTTT. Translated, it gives CASSSYSFTGELFF.